These 18 T cell receptor beta chains came from one sample sequenced in a study of monozygotic twins with inflammatory bowel disease. One entry per CDR3 protein, without DNA, is what TCRdb gives after re-calling the 5' RACE reads. This sample's clone table lists around 380,000 distinct CDR3 sequences. Sequencing was done on a sample of blood. The receptors stem from a human donor with ulcerative colitis or Crohn's disease, or a healthy co-twin of an affected twin (not recorded which).

The chain recombines TRBV15 with TRBJ1-1; TCRdb designates TRBD1, a call that cannot be tested without DNA. Germline V gene data show CDR1 as LNHNV and CDR2 as YYDKDF (reference sequence). This CDR3 has 16 amino acids. The CDR3 sequence: CATSRTRQGANTEAFF. The entire variable domain, with the rest obtained from reference TRBV15 and TRBJ1-1, is as follows: DAMVIQNPRYQVTQFGKPVTLSCSQTLNHNVMYWYQQKSSQAPKLLFHYYDKDFNNEADTPDNFQSRRPNTSFCFLDIRSPGLGDTAMYLCATSRTRQGANTEAFFGQGTRLTVV.

V is TRBV3-1 and J is TRBJ1-1; TCRdb names TRBD1, which stays unverified in the absence of DNA. Germline assignment: CDR1 LGHDT and CDR2 YNNKEL (reference sequence). CDR3 length equals 14 residues. CDR3 amino acids: CASSQVGQGTEAFF.

The chain joins TRBV10-2 to TRBJ2-7; lacking DNA, the TRBD1 call made by TCRdb goes unchecked. The germline V gene encodes CDR1 WSHSY and CDR2 SAAADI. The CDR3 runs 12 residues. This CDR3 is CASRTYRDRQYF.

The V gene is TRBV7-3, the J gene TRBJ2-1; the TCRdb call, TRBD1, lacks DNA for checking. Germline CDR1 reads SGHTA; CDR2 reads FQGTGA. The CDR3 is 17 residues long. The CDR3 here is CASSGIPGPDGANEQFF.

The chain employs TRBV20-1 and TRBJ1-5. This CDR3 contains 14 residues. The germline V gene has CDR1 DFQATT and CDR2 SNEGSKA (reference sequence). The CDR3 protein is CSASDGNSNQPQHF.

V gene TRBV2 combines with J gene TRBJ2-7; TCRdb's assignment of TRBD2 cannot be checked, as there is no DNA. The CDR3 length is 14 residues. Germline values: CDR1 SNHLY, CDR2 FYNNEI. CDR3: CASSEQGTTGEQYF. Supplemented by reference TRBV2 and TRBJ2-7, the full variable domain reads EPEVTQTPSHQVTQMGQEVILRCVPISNHLYFYWYRQILGQKVEFLVSFYNNEISEKSEIFDDQFSVERPDGSNFTLKIRSTKLEDSAMYFCASSEQGTTGEQYFGPGTRLTVT.

The chain has TRBV5-1 and TRBJ1-5; TCRdb names TRBD1, which stays unverified in the absence of DNA. The germline gives CDR1 SGHRS, CDR2 YFSETQ. This CDR3 has 15 residues. The CDR3 region is CASRPGKGDNQPQHF.

The chain combines TRBV7-9 with TRBJ2-5. The CDR3 runs to 12 residues. The germline V gene encodes CDR1 SEHNR and CDR2 FQNEAQ (reference sequence). CDR3 residues: CASSPAVETQYF.

J is TRBJ2-7 and V is TRBV4-1; TCRdb's D call, TRBD2, is unchecked because there is no DNA. Germline values: CDR1 MGHRA, CDR2 YSYEKL. This CDR3 has 15 residues. CDR3 region: CASSQEEGRRYEQYF.

The rearrangement joins TRBV3-1 to TRBJ1-5; the D gene TCRdb calls, TRBD1, cannot be checked with no DNA. This CDR3 region has 15 residues. Germline loops: CDR1 LGHDT, CDR2 YNNKEL (reference sequence). CDR3 region: CASSHGQGAKGAQHF. Full variable domain (rest looked up from reference TRBV3-1 and TRBJ1-5): DTAVSQTPKYLVTQMGNDKSIKCEQNLGHDTMYWYKQDSKKFLKIMFSYNNKELIINETVPNRFSPKSPDKAHLNLHINSLELGDSAVYFCASSHGQGAKGAQHFGDGTRLSIL.

The chain uses TRBV12-3 or TRBV12-4 and TRBJ2-2; TCRdb's D gene call, TRBD2, goes unchecked for lack of DNA. CDR3 length: 13 amino acids. The CDR3 is CASSPDYFGELFF.

The V gene is TRBV20-1, the J gene TRBJ2-7; TCRdb's assignment of TRBD1 cannot be checked, as there is no DNA. The germline V gene encodes CDR1 DFQATT and CDR2 SNEGSKA (reference sequence). The CDR3 sequence is 12 residues long. This CDR3 reads CSVGQAYHEQYF.

The rearrangement links TRBV2 to TRBJ1-5; TCRdb proposes TRBD1, but this gene call is untestable without DNA. CDR1 and CDR2 from the germline V gene are SNHLY and FYNNEI. This CDR3 is 15 amino acids long. This chain's CDR3 is CASSDRGGGNQPQHF.

The chain couples TRBV5-4 to TRBJ2-3; TCRdb picks TRBD1, but there is no DNA to check that call. Germline loops: CDR1 SGHNT, CDR2 YYREEE (reference sequence). The CDR3 totals 15 residues. CDR3 loop: CASSSGTVPTDTQYF.

This chain joins TRBV7-2 and TRBJ2-5; TCRdb outputs TRBD2, but without DNA this stays unchecked. Germline V gives CDR1 SGHTA, CDR2 FQGNSA. The CDR3 consists of 15 residues. The CDR3 region is CASTPLAGYQETQYF.

The rearrangement joins TRBV7-9 to TRBJ1-4; TCRdb returns TRBD1, unconfirmable since there is no DNA. The CDR3 has 16 residues. The germline gives CDR1 SEHNR, CDR2 FQNEAQ (reference sequence). The CDR3 sequence is CASDKGFEMRGEKLFF.

V usage is TRBV3-1 and J usage is TRBJ2-7; TCRdb picks TRBD1, but there is no DNA to check that call. Germline V gene sequence: CDR1 LGHDT, CDR2 YNNKEL (reference sequence). This CDR3 has 15 amino acids. The CDR3 sequence is CASSPDEGAPYEQYF.

The CDR3: CASSQGLLNQPQHF. The chain links TRBV3-1 to TRBJ1-5. From germline, CDR1 is LGHDT and CDR2 YNNKEL (reference sequence). The CDR3 is 14 amino acids. Full variable domain (rest looked up from reference TRBV3-1 and TRBJ1-5): DTAVSQTPKYLVTQMGNDKSIKCEQNLGHDTMYWYKQDSKKFLKIMFSYNNKELIINETVPNRFSPKSPDKAHLNLHINSLELGDSAVYFCASSQGLLNQPQHFGDGTRLSIL.